These 23 T cell receptor beta chains originate from one sample sequenced in a study of blood T cell repertoires in COVID-19. Profiling relied on immunoSEQ multiplex PCR, and the TCRdb table lists in-frame clones only, not all of them. The data contain over 200,000 clones, around 84% of them singletons. Sequencing input: peripheral blood. The receptor source for this set is a woman aged 80 or over with active or convalescent COVID-19.

CDR3 amino acids: CASSRDGGNYGYTF. CDR3 nucleotides: TGCGCCAGCTCCCGAGACGGGGGTAACTATGGCTACACCTTC. V gene TRBV5-1 combines with J gene TRBJ1-2; possible D gene TRBD1, 5 bases. The length of the CDR3 is 14 residues. CDR1 and CDR2 (germline): SGHRS, YFSETQ. V dropped 7 bases and J dropped 1 base, with 14 bases sitting between them. The whole variable domain, filled in from reference TRBV5-1 and TRBJ1-2, reads KAGVTQTPRYLIKTRGQQVTLSCSPISGHRSVSWYQQTPGQGLQFLFEYFSETQRNKGNFPGRFSGRQFSNSRSEMNVSTLELGDSALYLCASSRDGGNYGYTFGSGTRLTVV.

This clone has more than one count but fewer than ten. The genes are TRBV29-1 and TRBJ2-7, with 8 bases aligning to TRBD1. V lost 6 bases, J lost 1 base, and 5 bases stayed unmatched. Germline V gene lookup returns CDR1 SQVTM and CDR2 ANQGSEA. The CDR3 has 13 amino acids. Here the CDR3 reads CSVRQGLSYEQYF. CDR3 in DNA: TGCAGCGTCCGACAGGGGCTATCCTACGAGCAGTACTTC.

This rearrangement joins TRBV28 to TRBJ2-2; D is uncertain. CDR3 size: 11 residues. CDR1 MDHEN and CDR2 SYDVKM come from the germline V gene. V was trimmed by 6 bases and J by 6 bases, leaving 5 bases between them. CDR3 sequence (DNA): TGTGCCAGCAGGAAGCCCGGGGAGCTGTTTTTT. Protein product: CASRKPGELFF.

This clone was detected once. The chain is built from TRBV5-8 and TRBJ2-1, with 11 bases matching TRBD2. The germline CDR1 and CDR2 sequences are SGHTS and YDEGEE. The V gene end was trimmed by 1 base and the J gene end by 8 bases; junction bases not matched to a gene: 5. The CDR3 consists of 15 residues. CDR3 amino acids: CASSLTSGSSHEQFF. In nucleotides, the CDR3 is TGTGCCAGCAGCTTGACTAGCGGGAGTTCCCATGAGCAGTTCTTC.

The CDR3 protein is CASSVLAGSVGELFF. The CDR3 region has the DNA TGTGCCAGCAGTGTCCTAGCGGGAAGTGTCGGCGAGCTGTTTTTT. V usage is TRBV25-1 and J usage is TRBJ2-2; 9 positions match TRBD2. Germline CDR1 is MGHDK and CDR2 is SYGVNS. Unmatched junction bases numbered 11, after V lost 4 bases and J lost 11 bases. The CDR3 covers 15 residues.

The chain couples TRBV4-3 to TRBJ1-5; D gene ambiguous. Trimming left V 0 bases short and J 2 bases short, with 14 bases between. Germline V gene sequence: CDR1 LGHNA, CDR2 YSLEER. CDR3 length: 17 residues. The CDR3 spells CASSQDARGRGNQPQHF. In DNA form, the CDR3 reads TGCGCCAGCAGCCAAGACGCACGGGGAAGAGGCAATCAGCCCCAGCATTTT.

The gene calls are TRBV27 and TRBJ1-1, with D possibly TRBD1 on 5 matching bases. The CDR3 extends over 12 amino acids. V gave up 5 bases and J gave up 6 bases, with 10 bases separating them. Germline CDR1 reads MNHEY; CDR2 reads SMNVEV (reference sequence). The CDR3 loop reads CASSPPGAEAFF. The CDR3 DNA follows: TGTGCCAGCAGTCCCCCGGGGGCTGAAGCTTTCTTT.

The chain has TRBV7-9 and TRBJ2-3; the D is unclear. Trimming left V 2 bases short and J 4 bases short, with 4 bases between. Germline V gene data show CDR1 as SEHNR and CDR2 as FQNEAQ (reference sequence). This CDR3 has 12 amino acids. As DNA, the CDR3 is TGTGCCAGCAGCTTACGGTCAGATACGCAGTATTTT. Translating gives CASSLRSDTQYF.

The sample holds one count of this clone. The rearrangement joins TRBV7-9 to TRBJ2-3; no reliable D call. V was cut by 7 bases and J by 0 bases, with 17 bases left in between. CDR1 is SEHNR, CDR2 FQNEAQ, per germline (reference sequence). The CDR3 contains 16 residues. The CDR3 is CASTRDGWASTDTQYF. For the CDR3, the DNA is TGTGCCAGCACCCGCGACGGCTGGGCTAGCACAGATACGCAGTATTTT.

The chain uses TRBV7-9 and TRBJ1-3; no definite D call. The CDR3 extends over 14 amino acids. Per the germline V gene, CDR1 is SEHNR and CDR2 is FQNEAQ (reference sequence). The germline V and J ends were trimmed by 5 bases and 2 bases, with 10 bases remaining between them. The CDR3 loop reads CASSPPTTGNTIYF. CDR3 coding DNA: TGTGCCAGCAGCCCGCCAACTACTGGAAACACCATATATTTT.

The chain couples TRBV30 to TRBJ1-5; the match to TRBD1 covers 7 bases. CDR1 GTSNPN and CDR2 SVGIG come from the germline V gene (reference sequence). This CDR3 comprises 13 residues. V lost 5 bases, J lost 7 bases, and 8 bases stayed unmatched. The CDR3 bases are TGTGCCTGGCTACAGGGGTCGGGGCAGCCCCAGCATTTT. Encoded protein: CAWLQGSGQPQHF.

V is TRBV3-1 (or the pseudogene TRBV3-2) and J is TRBJ1-3; D gene ambiguous. This CDR3 comprises 16 residues. Germline V gene sequence: CDR1 LGHDT, CDR2 YNNKEL (reference sequence). Trimming pared 0 bases from V and 4 bases from J, leaving 13 bases between. The chain's CDR3 is CASSQDRVGLGNTIYF. The CDR3, as DNA: TGTGCCAGCAGCCAAGATAGGGTAGGACTCGGAAACACCATATATTTT.

The gene calls are TRBV29-1 and TRBJ1-1; TRBD1 matches at 8 bases. CDR3 length equals 14 residues. V shed 1 base, J shed 4 bases, and the junction held 5 bases outside the gene matches. Germline CDR1 reads SQVTM; CDR2 reads ANQGSEA. This CDR3 is CSVEVQGGVTEAFF. CDR3 coding DNA: TGCAGCGTTGAAGTACAGGGGGGGGTCACTGAAGCTTTCTTT. Full variable domain (outside the CDR3, taken from reference TRBV29-1 and TRBJ1-1): SAVISQKPSRDICQRGTSLTIQCQVDSQVTMMFWYRQQPGQSLTLIATANQGSEATYESGFVIDKFPISRPNLTFSTLTVSNMSPEDSSIYLCSVEVQGGVTEAFFGQGTRLTVV.

This clone was observed once. The rearrangement links TRBV15 to TRBJ1-2; TRBD1 matches 8 bases. Germline CDR1 reads LNHNV; CDR2 reads YYDKDF (reference sequence). The CDR3 contains 14 residues. The V gene end was trimmed by 2 bases and the J gene end by 3 bases; junction bases not matched to a gene: 2. This chain's CDR3 is CATSRLTGDYGYTF. As DNA, the CDR3 is TGTGCCACCAGCAGATTGACAGGGGACTATGGCTACACCTTC.

The chain combines TRBV5-1 with TRBJ2-1, with 7 bases lining up with TRBD2. Germline CDR1 SGHRS, CDR2 YFSETQ. The CDR3 is 14 amino acids. V trimming: 7 bases; J trimming: 0 bases; junction bases outside the gene matches: 4. CDR3 region: CASSSGTSYNEQFF. Here the CDR3 DNA reads TGCGCCAGCTCGAGCGGGACCTCCTACAATGAGCAGTTCTTC.

The gene calls are TRBV19 and TRBJ1-1; D remains unclear. Germline CDR1 is LNHDA and CDR2 is SQIVND (reference sequence). The CDR3 loop spans 14 amino acids. Trimming removed 4 bases from V and 1 base from J, with 10 bases in between. The CDR3 DNA reads TGTGCCAGTAGTACGAGACATTCGAACACTGAAGCTTTCTTT. Protein sequence: CASSTRHSNTEAFF.

The chain employs TRBV2 and TRBJ1-2; possible D gene TRBD1, 5 bases. Germline V gene sequence: CDR1 SNHLY, CDR2 FYNNEI. This CDR3 is built from 11 residues. V was trimmed by 7 bases and J by 5 bases, leaving 8 bases between them. The CDR3 sequence: CASTDRYGYTF. The CDR3 coding sequence is TGTGCCAGCACAGACAGATATGGCTACACCTTC.

This clone was seen only a few times. The chain uses TRBV7-3 and TRBJ2-3, with 7 bases identical to TRBD2. Germline loops: CDR1 SGHTA, CDR2 FQGTGA. The CDR3 extends over 15 amino acids. V lost 2 bases and J lost 5; bases outside the gene matches: 7. The CDR3 region is CASSLRGSLEDTQYF. CDR3 nucleotides: TGTGCCAGCAGCTTACGCGGGAGTCTAGAAGATACGCAGTATTTT.

The chain carries TRBV7-2 and TRBJ1-4; 11 positions agree with TRBD1. The CDR3 loop spans 12 amino acids. After removal of 4 bases from V and 12 bases from J, the junction contained 1 base not matched to a gene. The germline V gene has CDR1 SGHTA and CDR2 FQGNSA. This CDR3 is CASSWDRGELFF. The CDR3 DNA reads TGTGCCAGCAGCTGGGACAGGGGGGAACTGTTTTTT. Supplemented by reference TRBV7-2 and TRBJ1-4, the full variable domain reads GAGVSQSPSNKVTEKGKDVELRCDPISGHTALYWYRQSLGQGLEFLIYFQGNSAPDKSGLPSDRFSAERTGGSVSTLTIQRTQQEDSAVYLCASSWDRGELFFGSGTQLSVL.

This chain links TRBV11-2 with TRBJ2-1; TRBD2 aligns across 14 bases. The CDR3 length is 18 residues. The germline gives CDR1 SGHAT, CDR2 FQNNGV. Trimming at V came to 4 bases and at J to 4 bases, leaving 9 bases not matched to a gene. The CDR3 reads CASSSRTSGRRGYNEQFF. DNA of the CDR3: TGTGCCAGCAGCTCGAGGACTAGCGGGAGGCGGGGGTACAATGAGCAGTTCTTC.

This chain connects TRBV15 to TRBJ1-5; the match to TRBD1 covers 7 bases. The CDR3 spans 19 residues. Unmatched junction bases numbered 18, after V lost 4 bases and J lost 3 bases. Germline values: CDR1 LNHNV, CDR2 YYDKDF (reference sequence). The CDR3 DNA is TGTGCCACCAGCAAGAGGGGCCTACTTGGCAGGGGGTCCAATCAGCCCCAGCATTTT. This translates into CATSKRGLLGRGSNQPQHF.

This sequence joins TRBV30 and TRBJ1-3; 7 bases line up with TRBD1. This CDR3 has 13 residues. The V gene's germline CDR1 is GTSNPN and CDR2 SVGIG (reference sequence). Trimming at V came to 4 bases and at J to 4 bases, leaving 4 bases not matched to a gene. The CDR3 DNA follows: TGTGCCTGGAATGTGGACAGGGGAAACACCATATATTTT. Translating gives CAWNVDRGNTIYF.

The V call is TRBV5-3, the J call TRBJ1-3; D may be TRBD1 (5 bases). TRBV5-3 is annotated as an ORF whose role is uncertain. V lost 0 bases and J lost 4, with 8 bases in between. The CDR3 runs 14 residues. In nucleotides, the CDR3 is TGTGCCAGAAGCTTGGTGGGGCTGGGAAACACCATATATTTT. Translation gives CARSLVGLGNTIYF.